The 4 T cell receptor beta chains presented below share a single source sample, sequenced in a study of response to subunit inactivated influenza vaccine. In TCRdb, the RT-PCR reads were re-called with MiXCR into one record per CDR3 protein. Found here are a few hundred thousand distinct CDR3 sequences, around 20% of them singletons; the top ten hold about a tenth. Sequencing used PBMCs from blood, obtained about 20 months after vaccination. Receptors originate from a man between 50 and 69 years old who received an inactivated influenza vaccine.

In this sample, this clonotype turned up many times. The chain recombines TRBV4-3 with TRBJ1-2, with 10 bases aligning to TRBD1. Trimming cost V 4 bases and J 3 bases; bases outside gene matches: 2. The germline CDR1 and CDR2 sequences are LGHNA and YSLEER. The CDR3 spans 14 residues. The CDR3 here is CASSRGTGDYGYTF. The CDR3 DNA is TGCGCCAGCAGCCGAGGGACAGGGGACTATGGCTACACCTTC.

This chain links TRBV6-1 with TRBJ1-1; possible D gene TRBD1, 5 bases. V shed 7 bases and J shed 4 bases, with 19 bases lying between them. Germline assignment: CDR1 MNHNS and CDR2 SASEGT. CDR3 size: 15 residues. Here the CDR3 reads CASTLLQGYLTEAFF. The CDR3, as DNA: TGTGCCAGCACCCTACTTCAGGGATACCTCACTGAAGCTTTCTTT.

This clonotype was picked up a small number of times. This rearrangement joins TRBV12-3 or TRBV12-4 to TRBJ2-1, with a tentative D call TRBD2 (5 bases). The CDR3 is made up of 16 amino acids. Trimming took off 1 base at V and 4 bases at J, with 14 bases between the two ends. The CDR3 DNA reads TGTGCCAGCAGTTTAGGCTATGGACTGCAATACAATGAGCAGTTCTTC. Translating it yields CASSLGYGLQYNEQFF.

This clonotype has at least ten counts. The rearrangement links TRBV28 to TRBJ1-6; D gene uncertain. V lost 11 bases and J 5 bases, leaving 10 bases between the germline ends. This CDR3 is 12 amino acids long. Germline loops: CDR1 MDHEN, CDR2 SYDVKM. The CDR3 bases are TGTGCCGGCAACGGCCATAATTCACCCCTCCACTTT. Protein: CAGNGHNSPLHF.